These 27 T cell receptor beta chains share one sample of origin, sequenced in a study of shared T cell receptors in the human thymus. Sequenced by immunoSEQ multiplex PCR; TCRdb stores in-frame clones only, minus some. The data show roughly 500,000 clones, more than 75% seen once. These data also formed part of another study, on human thymus T cells.

Material for sequencing was thymocytes. The receptors here all came from a boy younger than two with a congenital heart defect.

A few counts support this clone. The chain combines TRBV20-1 with TRBJ2-1; D gene ambiguous. The ends were cut back, 3 bases at V and 9 bases at J, with 6 bases in the middle. Germline CDR1 is DFQATT and CDR2 is SNEGSKA (reference sequence). The CDR3 runs 10 residues. CDR3 coding DNA: TGCAGTGCTAGGTCCGTTGAGCAGTTCTTC. As protein: CSARSVEQFF.

The rearrangement uses TRBV4-2 and TRBJ2-7; 8 bases line up with TRBD2. The length of the CDR3 is 16 residues. Unmatched junction bases numbered 9, after V lost 3 bases and J lost 2 bases. Germline V lookup: CDR1 LGHNA, CDR2 YNFKEQ. CDR3 sequence reads: CASSHLGLRGAYEQYF. The CDR3 DNA sequence: TGTGCCAGCAGCCACCTTGGGCTGCGGGGGGCCTACGAGCAGTACTTC.

The chain uses TRBV27 and TRBJ1-2, with D maybe TRBD1 (6 bases). Trimming took off 5 bases at V and 8 bases at J, with 24 bases between the two ends. CDR1 is MNHEY and CDR2 is SMNVEV in the germline V gene (reference sequence). The CDR3 contains 16 residues. The CDR3, as DNA: TGTGCCAGCAGTCCACGGACAGCCATGGCTTGCTGCGGCTACACCTTC. It is translated as CASSPRTAMACCGYTF.

The chain is built from TRBV6-6 and TRBJ2-1, with D possibly being TRBD1 (5 bases). V was pared by 5 bases and J by 7 bases, with 12 bases between. This CDR3 spans 13 amino acids. Germline assignment: CDR1 MNHNY and CDR2 SVGAGI (reference sequence). The CDR3 region is CASSTHPGNEQFF. CDR3 coding DNA: TGTGCCAGCAGTACCCACCCAGGGAATGAGCAGTTCTTC.

The rearrangement links TRBV2 to TRBJ2-7, with D possibly being TRBD1 (6 bases). The germline V gene has CDR1 SNHLY and CDR2 FYNNEI. The CDR3 covers 16 residues. V gave up 6 bases and J gave up 0 bases, with 18 bases separating them. Here the CDR3 DNA reads TGTGCCAGCAGCTTTGACAGGAACTGCTGCTCCTACGAGCAGTACTTC. Translated, it gives CASSFDRNCCSYEQYF. Using reference TRBV2 and TRBJ2-7 for the parts outside the CDR3, the full variable domain is EPEVTQTPSHQVTQMGQEVILRCVPISNHLYFYWYRQILGQKVEFLVSFYNNEISEKSEIFDDQFSVERPDGSNFTLKIRSTKLEDSAMYFCASSFDRNCCSYEQYFGPGTRLTVT.

The sample holds a few counts of this clone. The rearrangement uses TRBV27 and TRBJ1-5; the D gene is possibly TRBD1 (6 bases). The CDR3 length is 14 residues. CDR1 is MNHEY and CDR2 is SMNVEV in the germline V gene (reference sequence). The V end lost 5 bases, the J end lost 0 bases, and 8 bases lay between the germline ends. CDR3 sequence: CASSRQVSNQPQHF. The CDR3 nucleotides are TGTGCCAGCAGTCGACAGGTTAGCAATCAGCCCCAGCATTTT.

The chain joins TRBV28 to TRBJ1-2, with 11 positions matching TRBD1. This CDR3 has 16 residues. With 2 bases clipped from V and 4 bases from J, the junction kept 6 bases outside the gene matches. The germline V gene encodes CDR1 MDHEN and CDR2 SYDVKM. The CDR3 coding sequence is TGTGCCAGCAGTTTAAATCGGACAGGGGGCGCCTATGGCTACACCTTC. Encoded protein: CASSLNRTGGAYGYTF.

The genes are TRBV30 and TRBJ2-2; TRBD2 aligns across 11 bases. The CDR3 sequence is 16 residues long. CDR1 GTSNPN and CDR2 SVGIG come from the germline V gene (reference sequence). The V and J ends lost 2 bases and 4 bases, in that order; junction bases with no gene match: 6. Here the CDR3 reads CAWSSKGLAATGELFF. The CDR3 bases are TGTGCCTGGAGTTCTAAGGGACTAGCGGCCACCGGGGAGCTGTTTTTT.

The chain employs TRBV15 and TRBJ2-2; 11 bases fit TRBD1. The CDR3 is made up of 16 amino acids. Germline CDR1 reads LNHNV; CDR2 reads YYDKDF (reference sequence). V was pared by 4 bases and J by 3 bases, with 4 bases of the junction left unmatched. The DNA of the CDR3 is TGTGCCACCAGCAAGGACAGGGGGCTATACACCGGGGAGCTGTTTTTT. Protein: CATSKDRGLYTGELFF.

In this sample, this clone turned up a few times. The V call is TRBV7-8, the J call TRBJ2-1; D not certain. V dropped 5 bases and J dropped 15 bases, with 29 bases sitting between them. The CDR3 runs to 16 residues. Germline CDR1 SGHVS, CDR2 FQNEAQ. The CDR3 DNA follows: TGTGCCAGCAGCCGGTTCCCTCAAAACGGAACCGACATGCGGTTCTTC. As protein: CASSRFPQNGTDMRFF. The whole variable domain, remainder taken from reference TRBV7-8 and TRBJ2-1, is GAGVSQSPRYKVAKRGQDVALRCDPISGHVSLFWYQQALGQGPEFLTYFQNEAQLDKSGLPSDRFFAERPEGSVSTLKIQRTQQEDSAVYLCASSRFPQNGTDMRFFGPGTRLTVL.

This chain links TRBV5-1 with TRBJ2-2; 11 nucleotides line up with TRBD2. The CDR3 length is 17 residues. Trimming cost V 7 bases and J 6 bases; bases outside gene matches: 14. Germline V gene lookup returns CDR1 SGHRS and CDR2 YFSETQ. In nucleotides, the CDR3 is TGCGCCAGCCTCCCCTATAGCGGGAGGGCCGAATCCGGGGAGCTGTTTTTT. It encodes CASLPYSGRAESGELFF.

V usage is TRBV28 and J usage is TRBJ1-5, with 12 bases aligning to TRBD1. This CDR3 is built from 17 residues. The trim removed 8 bases at V and 5 bases at J, leaving 13 bases unmatched. CDR1 is MDHEN, CDR2 SYDVKM, per germline. The CDR3 DNA follows: TGTGCCAGCGGGCAGTGGGACAGGGGGCAAGTTGATCAGCCCCAGCATTTT. This sequence encodes CASGQWDRGQVDQPQHF.

CDR3 loop: CASGLVRGTGSYEQYF. DNA for the CDR3: TGTGCTAGTGGTTTGGTACGGGGGACAGGGTCCTACGAGCAGTACTTC. The V and J genes are TRBV12-5 and TRBJ2-7; TRBD1 matches at 9 bases. The J segment lost 1 base and the V segment lost 0 bases, leaving 4 bases of the junction unmatched. The CDR3 covers 16 residues. Germline values: CDR1 LGHNT, CDR2 FRNRAP.

V usage is TRBV15 and J usage is TRBJ2-1; 10 bases map to TRBD2. This CDR3 has 17 residues. The V segment lost 4 bases and the J segment 11 bases; nucleotides outside the gene matches: 17. Germline loops: CDR1 LNHNV, CDR2 YYDKDF (reference sequence). This CDR3 reads CATSTTPGLAGEGQQFF. The CDR3 DNA sequence: TGTGCCACCAGCACGACCCCGGGCCTAGCGGGAGAAGGTCAGCAGTTCTTC.

A few counts support this clone. The chain links TRBV6-1 to TRBJ2-7, with 7 positions matching TRBD2. This CDR3 spans 16 amino acids. CDR1 MNHNS and CDR2 SASEGT come from the germline V gene. After removal of 4 bases from V and 3 bases from J, the junction contained 12 bases not matched to a gene. The CDR3 protein is CASSVGPSGIYYEQYF. The CDR3 DNA sequence: TGTGCCAGCAGTGTGGGGCCCAGCGGGATTTACTACGAGCAGTACTTC.

This clone has a handful of counts. The CDR3 reads CVRSFRSNGYTF. The CDR3 DNA is TGTGTCAGAAGCTTTCGGAGTAATGGCTACACCTTC. This chain links TRBV7-5 with TRBJ1-2. TRBV7-5 is tagged as a pseudogene. The CDR3 is made up of 12 amino acids.

This clone was seen a handful of times. The chain combines TRBV7-8 with TRBJ2-7, with a possible D match to TRBD1 (6 bases). CDR1 is SGHVS and CDR2 is FQNEAQ in the germline V gene. This CDR3 comprises 14 residues. The V and J ends lost 1 base and 2 bases respectively, with 9 bases between them. CDR3 nucleotides: TGTGCCAGCAGCTTAGTGGACAGCCCCTACGAGCAGTACTTC. Its protein product is CASSLVDSPYEQYF.

This chain connects TRBV27 to TRBJ2-7; perhaps TRBD1 as D (5 bases). This CDR3 comprises 15 residues. Germline assignment: CDR1 MNHEY and CDR2 SMNVEV (reference sequence). V was shortened by 2 bases and J by 4 bases, with 15 bases between the two germline ends. The CDR3 nucleotides read TGTGCCAGCAGTTTAACAACTTTAGGGGATTACGAGCAGTACTTC. Amino acid sequence: CASSLTTLGDYEQYF.

The V call is TRBV12-5, the J call TRBJ2-7, with 7 bases matching TRBD1. J lost 2 bases, V lost 5 bases, and 9 bases had no gene match. The CDR3 totals 15 residues. Per germline, CDR1 LGHNT and CDR2 FRNRAP. The CDR3 coding sequence is TGTGCTAGTGGTGGAACGACAGGGAACCCCTACGAGCAGTACTTC. This codes for CASGGTTGNPYEQYF.

This clone was found once. The J gene is TRBJ2-2, the V gene TRBV7-2; 9 bases align to TRBD2. The CDR3 runs 17 residues. With V trimmed by 0 bases and J by 4 bases, 6 bases remained unmatched. Germline assignment: CDR1 SGHTA and CDR2 FQGNSA. For the CDR3, the DNA is TGTGCCAGCAGCTTAGCGCGGCGGGAGGGCCCCACCGGGGAGCTGTTTTTT. Translated, it gives CASSLARREGPTGELFF.

The chain is built from TRBV15 and TRBJ2-3; 7 bases match TRBD1. Germline assignment: CDR1 LNHNV and CDR2 YYDKDF (reference sequence). The length of the CDR3 is 14 residues. Unmatched junction bases numbered 5, after V lost 5 bases and J lost 3 bases. The CDR3 DNA follows: TGTGCCACCAGCTTACGGGACAGTACAGATACGCAGTATTTT. Residues: CATSLRDSTDTQYF.

CDR3 sequence: CAISTYGPKRDEQFF. The CDR3, as DNA: TGTGCCATCAGTACCTACGGCCCAAAGCGGGATGAGCAGTTCTTC. This chain connects TRBV10-3 to TRBJ2-1; tentative D call: TRBD2 (6 bases). The CDR3 is 15 residues long. Deletions cut 5 bases from V and 8 bases from J, with 19 bases between. CDR1 and CDR2 (germline): ENHRY, SYGVKD.

The rearrangement joins TRBV11-1 to TRBJ2-3; 10 positions match TRBD1. This CDR3 region has 15 residues. Germline V gives CDR1 SGHAT, CDR2 FQDESV (reference sequence). Trimming took 5 bases from V and 6 from J; bases not matched to a gene: 8. The CDR3 bases are TGTGCCAGCAGCGCGGGACAGGGGAAAGTGGATACGCAGTATTTT. Translated: CASSAGQGKVDTQYF.

J is TRBJ1-5 and V is TRBV5-4, with TRBD1 matching 10 bases. The CDR3 spans 15 residues. Germline CDR1 is SGHNT and CDR2 is YYREEE (reference sequence). V trimming: 1 base; J trimming: 4 bases; junction bases outside the gene matches: 2. The CDR3 sequence is CASSLWTGGNQPQHF. CDR3 sequence (DNA): TGTGCCAGCAGCTTGTGGACAGGGGGAAATCAGCCCCAGCATTTT.

This rearrangement joins TRBV11-3 to TRBJ2-5, with 15 bases that match TRBD2. V lost 4 bases, J lost 4 bases, and 7 bases stayed unmatched. The CDR3 sequence is 17 residues long. CDR1 SGHNT and CDR2 YENEEA come from the germline V gene. CDR3 nucleotide sequence: TGTGCCAGCAGCTCTGGACTAGCGGGAGGGCCGGCAGAGACCCAGTACTTC. Encoded protein: CASSSGLAGGPAETQYF.

The chain is built from TRBV6-6 and TRBJ1-2; no firm D call. CDR1 MNHNY and CDR2 SVGAGI come from the germline V gene (reference sequence). This CDR3 spans 15 amino acids. V lost 0 bases to trimming and J lost 7 bases, with 15 bases between them. DNA of the CDR3: TGTGCCAGCAGTTACTCGCGGCGAGAAATTGGTGGCTACACCTTC. Translation: CASSYSRREIGGYTF.

The rearrangement links TRBV28 to TRBJ1-5; TRBD1 aligns across 8 bases. Germline CDR1 is MDHEN and CDR2 is SYDVKM. CDR3 length equals 15 residues. V was clipped by 3 bases and J by 5 bases; unmatched bases: 6. CDR3 loop: CASSLEPGGYQPQHF. The CDR3 region has the DNA TGTGCCAGCAGTTTGGAGCCAGGGGGCTATCAGCCCCAGCATTTT.